Shown below are 30 T cell receptor beta chains from a single sample sequenced in a study of cytomegalovirus exposure and HLA in healthy donors. A multiplex PCR was run with 60 Vbeta primers and 13 Jbeta primers. Repertoires were generated with immunoSEQ multiplex PCR, while TCRdb's copy carries only in-frame clones and drops some. The repertoire has 200,000 to 300,000 clones, 82% of them found once; the top ten carry around 5%. The source material was PBMCs. These receptors came from a woman aged 40-49 years in good health and CMV-seropositive.

The V gene is TRBV7-9, the J gene TRBJ1-1; D call uncertain. The CDR3 has 15 residues. The V gene lost 2 bases and the J gene lost 0 bases, with 10 bases spanning the gap. Germline-derived CDR1 and CDR2 are SEHNR and FQNEAQ (reference sequence). This chain's CDR3 is CASSLLTALNTEAFF. The CDR3 region has the DNA TGTGCCAGCAGCTTACTTACAGCCCTGAACACTGAAGCTTTCTTT.

This rearrangement joins TRBV11-2 to TRBJ2-5; TRBD2 aligns across 8 bases. After removal of 1 base from V and 1 base from J, the junction contained 5 bases not matched to a gene. CDR3 length: 16 residues. Germline loops: CDR1 SGHAT, CDR2 FQNNGV. The CDR3 loop is CASSLGGGGTQETQYF. Written as DNA, the CDR3 is TGTGCCAGCAGCTTAGGTGGCGGGGGGACCCAAGAGACCCAGTACTTC.

The genes are TRBV30 and TRBJ1-2, with a tentative D call TRBD1 (6 bases). The CDR3 extends over 13 amino acids. Per the germline V gene, CDR1 is GTSNPN and CDR2 is SVGIG (reference sequence). With 0 bases removed from V and 8 bases from J, the gap between germline ends came to 13 bases. The DNA of the CDR3 is TGTGCCTGGAGTGTAAGGACAGTTGGGGGCTACACCTTC. Its translation is CAWSVRTVGGYTF.

The gene calls are TRBV9 and TRBJ1-1; 9 bases are shared with TRBD1. V dropped 0 bases and J dropped 1; count of bases not matched to a gene: 1. This CDR3 spans 15 amino acids. The germline V gene has CDR1 SGDLS and CDR2 YYNGEE. The CDR3 reads CASSVVGQGNTEAFF. CDR3 DNA: TGTGCCAGCAGCGTAGTGGGACAGGGGAACACTGAAGCTTTCTTT.

This rearrangement joins TRBV18 to TRBJ2-7, with TRBD1 matching over 8 bases. The CDR3 totals 15 residues. V dropped 4 bases and J dropped 5; count of bases not matched to a gene: 10. Germline V gene data show CDR1 as KGHSH and CDR2 as LQKENI. The chain's CDR3 is CASSRRQGREDEQYF. CDR3 DNA: TGTGCCAGCTCACGGCGACAGGGGCGAGAAGACGAGCAGTACTTC.

The CDR3: CASRGQGGGTEAFF. The CDR3 nucleotides are TGTGCCAGCAGAGGACAGGGAGGGGGAACTGAAGCTTTCTTT. This sequence joins TRBV5-4 and TRBJ1-1, with 8 bases aligning to TRBD1. CDR3 length equals 14 residues. After removal of 5 bases from V and 5 bases from J, the junction contained 8 bases not matched to a gene. CDR1 and CDR2 (germline): SGHNT, YYREEE (reference sequence).

This clone has only one observation. The chain is built from TRBV6-5 and TRBJ2-1; 9 nucleotides align to TRBD2. The CDR3 runs 14 residues. Per germline, CDR1 MNHEY and CDR2 SVGAGI. The V gene end was trimmed by 2 bases and the J gene end by 10 bases; junction bases not matched to a gene: 6. The CDR3 reads CASSYAGGPVEQFF. CDR3 in DNA: TGTGCCAGCAGTTACGCGGGGGGGCCGGTCGAGCAGTTCTTC.

The CDR3 bases are TGTGCCAGCATCAACAGGGGTAACACTGAAGCTTTCTTT. Residues: CASINRGNTEAFF. The chain carries TRBV2 and TRBJ1-1; TRBD1 matches 7 bases. Trimming removed 7 bases from V and 2 bases from J; junction bases left unmatched: 4. Germline loops: CDR1 SNHLY, CDR2 FYNNEI. CDR3 length equals 13 residues.

The rearrangement uses TRBV9 and TRBJ2-2; D gene uncertain. The CDR3 totals 12 residues. Looked up from germline, CDR1 is SGDLS and CDR2 is YYNGEE. V was cut by 4 bases and J by 5 bases, with 6 bases left in between. For the CDR3, the DNA is TGTGCCAGCAGCCCCGAGACCGGGGAGCTGTTTTTT. It specifies CASSPETGELFF.

This rearrangement joins TRBV11-2 to TRBJ2-7, with 10 positions matching TRBD2. V lost 1 base and J lost 5; bases outside the gene matches: 8. The CDR3 runs 16 residues. Per germline, CDR1 SGHAT and CDR2 FQNNGV. CDR3 protein: CASSLGGLAGANEQYF. The CDR3 DNA follows: TGTGCCAGCAGCTTAGGGGGCCTAGCGGGAGCGAACGAGCAGTACTTC. The full variable domain, completed using reference TRBV11-2 and TRBJ2-7, is EAGVAQSPRYKIIEKRQSVAFWCNPISGHATLYWYQQILGQGPKLLIQFQNNGVVDDSQLPKDRFSAERLKGVDSTLKIQPAKLEDSAVYLCASSLGGLAGANEQYFGPGTRLTVT.

The CDR3 reads CAWRMSGLAGGNEQFF. CDR3 nucleotide sequence: TGTGCCTGGAGGATGTCCGGACTAGCTGGAGGCAATGAGCAGTTCTTC. This chain links TRBV30 with TRBJ2-1, with 8 bases aligning to TRBD2. The trim removed 3 bases at V and 6 bases at J, leaving 13 bases unmatched. Germline CDR1 is GTSNPN and CDR2 is SVGIG (reference sequence). The CDR3 sequence is 16 residues long.

This sequence joins TRBV4-3 and TRBJ2-2; TRBD1 matches at 7 bases. V shed 0 bases and J 1 base; nucleotides not matched to a gene: 5. The V gene's germline CDR1 is LGHNA and CDR2 YSLEER. The CDR3 runs to 17 residues. The CDR3 nucleotides read TGCGCCAGCAGCCAAGATCCCCCAGGGGGGAACACCGGGGAGCTGTTTTTT. Protein product: CASSQDPPGGNTGELFF.

The chain employs TRBV7-3 and TRBJ2-5, with 8 bases matching TRBD2. The CDR3 runs 16 residues. V trimming: 2 bases; J trimming: 0 bases; junction bases outside the gene matches: 5. Germline V gives CDR1 SGHTA, CDR2 FQGTGA. The CDR3 is CASSLSGLGNQETQYF. In DNA, the CDR3 is TGTGCCAGCAGCTTATCGGGACTAGGGAACCAAGAGACCCAGTACTTC.

This chain uses TRBV11-3 with TRBJ1-2, with 7 bases identical to TRBD1. The CDR3 loop spans 18 amino acids. CDR1 SGHNT and CDR2 YENEEA come from the germline V gene. The V gene end was trimmed by 2 bases and the J gene end by 4 bases; junction bases not matched to a gene: 16. CDR3 nucleotides: TGTGCCAGCAGCTTACGAATTCGAAATTTGGGGGACAGCTATGGCTACACCTTC. Translation: CASSLRIRNLGDSYGYTF.

The chain carries TRBV9 and TRBJ2-3; 8 positions match TRBD2. CDR3 length: 13 amino acids. V dropped 7 bases and J dropped 7; count of bases not matched to a gene: 8. Germline values: CDR1 SGDLS, CDR2 YYNGEE. Here the CDR3 DNA reads TGTGCCAGCGGTAGCGGGAATCAAAATACGCAGTATTTT. It codes for CASGSGNQNTQYF.

The chain couples TRBV4-1 to TRBJ1-6; 10 nucleotides agree with TRBD1. V shed 0 bases and J 7 bases; nucleotides not matched to a gene: 3. There are 16 residues in the CDR3. CDR1 and CDR2 from the germline V gene are MGHRA and YSYEKL. The CDR3 protein is CASSQDSDRGNSPLHF. CDR3 nucleotide sequence: TGCGCCAGCAGCCAAGATTCGGACAGGGGGAATTCACCCCTCCACTTT.

This clone was seen a few times. The CDR3 sequence: CASSAGTSGSDEQYF. The CDR3 region has the DNA TGCGCCAGCAGTGCCGGGACTAGCGGGAGTGACGAGCAGTACTTC. The chain has TRBV10-1 and TRBJ2-7, with 14 positions matching TRBD2. There are 15 residues in the CDR3. CDR1 is WNHNN and CDR2 is SYGVQD in the germline V gene (reference sequence). Trimming took 4 bases from V and 5 from J; bases not matched to a gene: 4.

This chain connects TRBV7-2 to TRBJ1-2; the D gene is possibly TRBD1 (5 bases). The CDR3 consists of 14 residues. CDR1 SGHTA and CDR2 FQGNSA come from the germline V gene. V shed 6 bases and J shed 5 bases, with 16 bases lying between them. The CDR3 is CASRDGRGAYGYTF. CDR3 in DNA: TGTGCCAGCAGGGACGGGAGGGGCGCATATGGCTACACCTTC.

The table lists this clone with a count of one. This rearrangement joins TRBV9 to TRBJ1-2; D remains ambiguous. CDR1 and CDR2 (germline): SGDLS, YYNGEE. The CDR3 totals 14 residues. V lost 0 bases and J lost 4, with 10 bases in between. The CDR3 sequence is CASSVEIQPYGYTF. Written as DNA, the CDR3 is TGTGCCAGCAGCGTAGAAATACAGCCCTATGGCTACACCTTC.

The rearrangement joins TRBV7-9 to TRBJ2-1; 8 nucleotides agree with TRBD2. Unmatched junction bases numbered 6, after V lost 1 base and J lost 7 bases. CDR3 length equals 15 residues. Germline V gives CDR1 SEHNR, CDR2 FQNEAQ (reference sequence). The CDR3 sequence: CASSLGGSGANEQFF. Here the CDR3 DNA reads TGTGCCAGCAGCTTAGGTGGTAGCGGGGCTAATGAGCAGTTCTTC.

This rearrangement joins TRBV5-1 to TRBJ2-3; 11 bases are shared with TRBD1. The V and J ends lost 6 bases and 5 bases, in that order; junction bases with no gene match: 8. The germline V gene has CDR1 SGHRS and CDR2 YFSETQ. CDR3 length equals 15 residues. The chain's CDR3 is CASKDRGQVKDTQYF. The CDR3 nucleotides are TGCGCCAGCAAGGACAGGGGGCAGGTAAAAGATACGCAGTATTTT. Using reference TRBV5-1 and TRBJ2-3 for the parts outside the CDR3, the full variable domain is KAGVTQTPRYLIKTRGQQVTLSCSPISGHRSVSWYQQTPGQGLQFLFEYFSETQRNKGNFPGRFSGRQFSNSRSEMNVSTLELGDSALYLCASKDRGQVKDTQYFGPGTRLTVL.

The V call is TRBV6-1, the J call TRBJ1-2; 9 nucleotides match TRBD1. The ends lost 7 bases at V and 10 bases at J; junction bases unmatched: 7. The CDR3 length is 12 residues. Germline CDR1 reads MNHNS; CDR2 reads SASEGT. The CDR3, as DNA: TGTGCCAGCACTGGACAGGGGCAATTCTACACCTTC. As protein: CASTGQGQFYTF.

V and J are TRBV6-1 and TRBJ2-7, with 9 bases fitting TRBD1. The V gene end was trimmed by 6 bases and the J gene end by 6 bases; junction bases not matched to a gene: 12. This CDR3 region has 15 residues. Per germline, CDR1 MNHNS and CDR2 SASEGT. The DNA of the CDR3 is TGTGCCAGCAGGCCGACCGGGACAGGGTTGGTCGAGCAGTACTTC. It yields the protein CASRPTGTGLVEQYF.

CDR3 protein: CASSSRTLAGEAYEQYF. CDR3 bases: TGTGCCAGCAGCTCGAGAACTCTAGCGGGAGAGGCCTACGAGCAGTACTTC. The rearrangement uses TRBV7-8 and TRBJ2-7; TRBD2 aligns across 10 bases. Germline assignment: CDR1 SGHVS and CDR2 FQNEAQ. This CDR3 is 17 amino acids long. V dropped 4 bases and J dropped 2; count of bases not matched to a gene: 11.

J is TRBJ2-6 and V is TRBV6-4; D is uncertain. The ends were cut back, 6 bases at V and 0 bases at J, with 3 bases in the middle. The germline V gene has CDR1 MRHNA and CDR2 SNTAGT. The CDR3 sequence is 13 residues long. The CDR3 nucleotides are TGTGCCAGCAGCTCCTCTGGGGCCAACGTCCTGACTTTC. Amino acid sequence: CASSSSGANVLTF.

This clone has only one observation. The rearrangement links TRBV27 to TRBJ1-1, with D perhaps matching TRBD1 (5 bases). Trimming took off 5 bases at V and 2 bases at J, with 15 bases between the two ends. This CDR3 is 15 amino acids long. In germline, CDR1 is MNHEY, CDR2 SMNVEV (reference sequence). In DNA form, the CDR3 reads TGTGCCAGCAGTCCGGATCGACAGACAAACACTGAAGCTTTCTTT. This gives the protein CASSPDRQTNTEAFF.

This chain connects TRBV5-4 to TRBJ1-1; 7 bases match TRBD1. Germline trimming cut 5 bases from V and 5 bases from J; bases unmatched to any gene: 9. Per germline, CDR1 SGHNT and CDR2 YYREEE (reference sequence). The CDR3 is 14 amino acids. The CDR3 is CASSQAGGKTEAFF. CDR3 in DNA: TGTGCCAGCAGTCAGGCAGGGGGTAAAACTGAAGCTTTCTTT.

This clone is a singleton in its sample. The rearrangement joins TRBV18 to TRBJ2-4; TRBD1 might be the D (6 bases). V gave up 3 bases and J gave up 1 base, with 7 bases separating them. The length of the CDR3 is 14 residues. Per the germline V gene, CDR1 is KGHSH and CDR2 is LQKENI. Here the CDR3 reads CASSPQGAKNIQYF. The DNA of the CDR3 is TGTGCCAGCTCACCGCAGGGGGCCAAAAACATTCAGTACTTC.

The chain is built from TRBV4-3 and TRBJ2-7; no clear D. The V end lost 1 base, the J end lost 7 bases, and 17 bases lay between the germline ends. CDR3 length: 15 residues. CDR1 and CDR2 (germline): LGHNA, YSLEER. The CDR3 sequence: CASSQGGGTYEEQYF. DNA of the CDR3: TGCGCCAGCAGCCAAGGAGGCGGAACCTACGAAGAGCAGTACTTC.

V is TRBV25-1 and J is TRBJ2-5; TRBD1 matches 10 bases. Germline V gives CDR1 MGHDK, CDR2 SYGVNS. V shed 6 bases and J 5 bases; nucleotides not matched to a gene: 6. The CDR3 has 14 amino acids. CDR3 region: CASRKTGGRETQYF. For the CDR3, the DNA is TGTGCCAGCAGGAAGACAGGGGGCAGGGAGACCCAGTACTTC.